This is a list of T cell receptor beta chains from one sample in a study of cytomegalovirus exposure and HLA in healthy donors. Clones were sequenced by immunoSEQ multiplex PCR, and TCRdb holds only the in-frame ones, with some missing. The sample consists of some 120,000 clones, about 90% of them appearing once. Sequenced input: PBMCs. The source of these receptors is a man younger than 45 in good health and CMV-seronegative. Both conserved end residues are part of each CDR3. D genes are given only for firm matches. Rows may omit the clone size; those that give it use once, few, many or a size class.

d_call	j_call	clone_size	v_call	cdr3_nt	cdr3_aa
TRBD2	TRBJ2-5	-	TRBV5-1	TGCGCCAGCAGCTTGGGCCCCAATCTCGGACTAGCGCGGGATCAAGAGACCCAGTACTTC	CASSLGPNLGLARDQETQYF
TRBD2	TRBJ2-6	-	TRBV5-4	TGTGCCAGCAGCTTGGCGGTCCTAGCGGGAAGCTCTGGGGCCAACGTCCTGACTTTC	CASSLAVLAGSSGANVLTF
TRBD2	TRBJ2-5	-	TRBV5-1	TGCGCCAGCAGCACCGGGACTAGCGGGGGGCAAGAGACCCAGTACTTC	CASSTGTSGGQETQYF
-	TRBJ2-2	-	TRBV4-3	TGCGCCAGCAGCCACGGTGATCACCGGGAGCTGTTTTTT	CASSHGDHRELFF
-	TRBJ2-1	-	TRBV10-3	TGTGCCATCAGTGGAGACAATGAGCAGTTCTTC	CAISGDNEQFF
-	TRBJ1-2	once	TRBV11-2	TGTGCCAGCAGCTTAGATCTCGAGACAGGCCGGGGCTACACCTTC	CASSLDLETGRGYTF
TRBD1	TRBJ1-3	-	TRBV28	TGTGCCAGCAGTTTGGCCGGGACAGGAAAACGAAACACCATATATTTT	CASSLAGTGKRNTIYF
-	TRBJ1-1	-	TRBV28	TGTGCCAGCATTGGGACACCGAACACTGAAGCTTTCTTT	CASIGTPNTEAFF
TRBD2	TRBJ2-7	-	TRBV4-1	TGCGCCAGCAGCACGCTAGCGGGGGGTAGTTACGAGCAGTACTTC	CASSTLAGGSYEQYF
-	TRBJ1-2	-	TRBV4-1	TGCGCCAGCAGCCAAGCTTGGCGGTCCTCAATGGATGGCTACACCTTC	CASSQAWRSSMDGYTF
TRBD2	TRBJ2-7	-	TRBV29-1	TGCAGCGGGAGGACTAGCGGGGGCGAGCAGTACTTC	CSGRTSGGEQYF
TRBD1	TRBJ2-7	-	TRBV7-9	TGTGCCAGCAGCTTACACCGGACAGGGCGCTCCTACGAGCAGTACTTC	CASSLHRTGRSYEQYF
TRBD1	TRBJ2-7	-	TRBV10-3	TGTGCCATCAGTGTAAGGGACAGTGACCCCTACGAGCAGTACTTC	CAISVRDSDPYEQYF
TRBD1	TRBJ2-7	-	TRBV5-1	TGCGCCAGCAGCTTCGACAGGGACTACGAGCAGTACTTC	CASSFDRDYEQYF
TRBD1	TRBJ1-3	few	TRBV2	TGTGCCAGCAGTGAATTGGGACAGGCGATCTCTGGAAACACCATATATTTT	CASSELGQAISGNTIYF
-	TRBJ2-2	-	TRBV27	TGTGCCAGCTCTCTAGTCATCGGGGGAGCTAACACCGGGGAGCTGTTTTTT	CASSLVIGGANTGELFF
-	TRBJ2-7	-	TRBV27	TGTGCCAGCAGTCCCCAGGGCTCCTACGAGCAGTACTTC	CASSPQGSYEQYF
TRBD1	TRBJ1-5	few	TRBV19	TGTGCCAGTAGGCGGACAGGGGGCTATCAGCCCCAGCATTTT	CASRRTGGYQPQHF
TRBD1	TRBJ2-2	-	TRBV7-6	TGTGCCAGCAGCTTAGCACCGGGACAGGGAACCGGGGAGCTGTTTTTT	CASSLAPGQGTGELFF
TRBD2	TRBJ2-1	-	TRBV9	TGTGCCAGCAGCGTAGTGGCGGGTAGCGGGGTTGAGCAGTTCTTC	CASSVVAGSGVEQFF